This TCR beta chain was observed in a study of blood T cell repertoires in COVID-19 (dated by TCRdb to the early 2020s). Notes on the research overall: Collaborator samples came from the United States, Italy and Spain and covered acute and convalescent phases of COVID-19. The prospective study material was composed of cDNA or gDNA derived from T cells, B-cell-depleted T cells, or PBMCs. Deeply sampled blood TCRbeta repertoires from subjects exposed to, actively infected with, or recovered from COVID-19 were included in the dataset. The repertoires were released in a freely available public database intended as a resource for research on the immune response to SARS-CoV-2. Samples were obtained from the ongoing ImmuneRACE study (first 160 participants) and from over 1,000 subjects provided by 6 global collaborators. The sample metadata nearly always contained a de-identified subject ID, COVID-19 status, age in years and sex. HLA class I and class II types, where available, came from metadata supplied by the sample provider rather than from assay-based typing. General findings and caveats noted by the study authors: Clinical and demographic metadata were provided uncurated, with the amount varying by source and participant.

TCRbeta CDR3 regions were amplified from genomic DNA using the immunoSEQ Assay, a bias-controlled multiplex PCR. Regarding the original processing steps: Within the assay, amplification of reference gene primers was used to estimate how many nucleated cells each sample contained. Sequence reads were collapsed and filtered to measure the absolute abundance of every unique TCRbeta CDR3 rearrangement. For each sample, productive Simpson clonality was calculated as the square root of Simpson's diversity index over productive rearrangements. This is the immuneACCESS table as TCRdb keeps it, with only in-frame sequences that have V and J called. A part of the clones is gone; compared with another copy, unresolved V genes explain less than half, and the rest is unexplained. V, J and clone size are those of that table, while D and trimming were read from the DNA. The sample table holds 25,000 or so clones, of which about nine tenths were seen once. Roughly 20% of the sample belongs to the ten largest clones.

A word on this clone: What this receptor recognizes is not known. No base-level quality is on record; no much larger clone is a single base apart.

The collaborating institutions used their own protocols to collect whole blood in K2EDTA tubes. For TCRbeta analysis, collaborators shipped samples as frozen whole blood, isolated PBMCs, or DNA extracted from either of those sample types. V loses 0 bases, J loses 2 bases, and the germline ends lie 5 bases apart. In the germline V gene, CDR1 corresponds to MNHEY and CDR2 to SVGEGT. Including the terminal cysteine and phenylalanine, the CDR3 comprises 15 residues. Only the CDR3 DNA stays, 45 bases, in frame from base 1. The sequence links TRBV6-2 or TRBV6-3 to TRBJ2-6; tentative D gene TRBD2, with 5 bases matching. This receptor was identified in a man between 65 and 85 years old in a cohort sampled during active COVID-19. The source material was peripheral blood. The DNA reads as follows: TGTGCCAGCAGTTACTCGAGGGCTGGGGCCAACGTCCTGACTTTC. Its protein reads: CASSYSRAGANVLTF.